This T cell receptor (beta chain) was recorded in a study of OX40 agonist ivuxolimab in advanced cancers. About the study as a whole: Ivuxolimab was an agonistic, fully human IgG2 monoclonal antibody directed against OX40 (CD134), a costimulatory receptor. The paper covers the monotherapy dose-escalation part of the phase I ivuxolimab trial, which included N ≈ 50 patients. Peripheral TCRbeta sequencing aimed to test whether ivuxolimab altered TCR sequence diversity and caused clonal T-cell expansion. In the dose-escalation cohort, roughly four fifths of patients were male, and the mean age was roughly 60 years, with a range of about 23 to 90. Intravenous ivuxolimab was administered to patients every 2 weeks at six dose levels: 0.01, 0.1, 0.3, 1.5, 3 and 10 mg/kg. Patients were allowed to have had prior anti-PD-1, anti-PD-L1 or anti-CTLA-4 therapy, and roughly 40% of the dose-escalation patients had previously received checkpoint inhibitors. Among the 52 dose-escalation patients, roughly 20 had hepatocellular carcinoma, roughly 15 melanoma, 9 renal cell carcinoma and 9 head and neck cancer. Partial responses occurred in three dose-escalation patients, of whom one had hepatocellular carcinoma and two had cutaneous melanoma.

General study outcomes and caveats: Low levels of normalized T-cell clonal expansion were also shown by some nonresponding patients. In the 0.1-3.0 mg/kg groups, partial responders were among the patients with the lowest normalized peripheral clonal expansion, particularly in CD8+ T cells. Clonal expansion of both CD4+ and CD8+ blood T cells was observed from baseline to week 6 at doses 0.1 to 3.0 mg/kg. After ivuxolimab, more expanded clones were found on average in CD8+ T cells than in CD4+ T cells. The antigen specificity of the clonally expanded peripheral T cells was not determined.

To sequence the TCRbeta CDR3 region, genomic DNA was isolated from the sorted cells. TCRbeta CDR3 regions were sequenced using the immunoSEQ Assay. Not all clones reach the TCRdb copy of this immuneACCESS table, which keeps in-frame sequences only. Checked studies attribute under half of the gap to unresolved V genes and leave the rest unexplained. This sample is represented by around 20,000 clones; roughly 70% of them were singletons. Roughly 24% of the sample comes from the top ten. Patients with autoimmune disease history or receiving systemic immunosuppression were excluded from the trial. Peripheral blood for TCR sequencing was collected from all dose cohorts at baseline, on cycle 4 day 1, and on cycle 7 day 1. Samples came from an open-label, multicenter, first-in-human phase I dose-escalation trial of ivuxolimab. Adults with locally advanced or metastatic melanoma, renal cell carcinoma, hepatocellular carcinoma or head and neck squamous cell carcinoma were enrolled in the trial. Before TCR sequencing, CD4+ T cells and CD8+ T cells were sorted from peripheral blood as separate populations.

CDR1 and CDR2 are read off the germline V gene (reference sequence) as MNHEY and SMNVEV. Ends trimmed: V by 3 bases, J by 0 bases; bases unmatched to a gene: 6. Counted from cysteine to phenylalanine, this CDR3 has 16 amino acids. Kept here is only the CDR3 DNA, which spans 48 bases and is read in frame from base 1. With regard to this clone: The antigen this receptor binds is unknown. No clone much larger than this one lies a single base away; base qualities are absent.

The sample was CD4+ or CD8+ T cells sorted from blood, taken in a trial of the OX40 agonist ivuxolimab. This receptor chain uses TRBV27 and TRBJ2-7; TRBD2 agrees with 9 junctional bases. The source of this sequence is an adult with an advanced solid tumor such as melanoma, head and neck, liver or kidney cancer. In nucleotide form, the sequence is TGTGCCAGCAGTTTCAGCGGGGGGCCGTTCTCCTACGAGCAGTACTTC. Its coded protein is CASSFSGGPFSYEQYF.